This TCR beta chain was sequenced during a study of blood T cells in healthy people across ages. Study-wide points: Diversity of TCR beta per million T cells declined in a roughly linear way with age.

Then a second PCR, running roughly 7 to 11 cycles, was carried out with a sample-barcoded 5' primer and a J-beta primer mix. Sequencing recovered at least 3 million CDR3-containing paired-end reads from each sample. TCRdb analysed the 5' RACE reads with MiXCR anew, one entry per CDR3 protein. The sample lists 2 million or so distinct CDR3 sequences; around half were seen once. About this clonotype itself: Its antigen remains unknown. Its ends do not fully match the called genes, so a read error is possible.

Peripheral blood was drawn, 7.5 to 10 milliliters per donor. The germline V gene has CDR1 LGHNA and CDR2 YNFKEQ. This CDR3 comprises 16 residues. This chain uses TRBV4-2 with TRBJ2-3; 7 bases are a match to TRBD2. This sequence was found in a woman in her 40s in good health. Sequenced: blood. In nucleotides, the CDR3 is TGTGCCAGCAGCCAACCGGCGGGGGAGCTCACAGGTACGCAGTATTTT. Amino acid sequence: CASSQPAGELTGTQYF.